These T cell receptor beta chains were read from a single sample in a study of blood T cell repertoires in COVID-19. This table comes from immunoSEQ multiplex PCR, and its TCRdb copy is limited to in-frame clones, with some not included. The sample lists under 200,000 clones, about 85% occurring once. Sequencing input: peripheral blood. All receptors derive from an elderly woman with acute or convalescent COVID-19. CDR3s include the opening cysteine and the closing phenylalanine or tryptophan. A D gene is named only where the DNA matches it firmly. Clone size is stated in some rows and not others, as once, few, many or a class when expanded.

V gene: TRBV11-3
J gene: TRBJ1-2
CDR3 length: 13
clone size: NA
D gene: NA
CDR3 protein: CASSDDAGYGYTF
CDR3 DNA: TGTGCCAGCAGCGATGACGCGGGCTATGGCTACACCTTC

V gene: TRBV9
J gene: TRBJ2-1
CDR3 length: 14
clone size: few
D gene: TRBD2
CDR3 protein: CASGSGRAYNEQFF
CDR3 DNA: TGTGCCAGCGGGAGCGGGAGGGCCTACAATGAGCAGTTCTTC

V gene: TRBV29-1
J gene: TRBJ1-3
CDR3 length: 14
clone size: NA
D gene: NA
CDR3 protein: CSAGAGEKGNTIYF
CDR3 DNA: TGCAGCGCTGGGGCAGGGGAGAAAGGAAACACCATATATTTT

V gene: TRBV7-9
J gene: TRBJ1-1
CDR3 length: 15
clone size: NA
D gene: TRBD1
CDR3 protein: CASSLMTGPNTEAFF
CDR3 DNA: TGTGCCAGCAGCTTAATGACAGGGCCGAACACTGAAGCTTTCTTT

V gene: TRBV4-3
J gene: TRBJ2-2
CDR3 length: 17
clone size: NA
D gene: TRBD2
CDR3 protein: CASSQDGGGGHTGELFF
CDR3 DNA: TGCGCCAGCAGCCAAGATGGCGGGGGGGGGCACACCGGGGAGCTGTTTTTT

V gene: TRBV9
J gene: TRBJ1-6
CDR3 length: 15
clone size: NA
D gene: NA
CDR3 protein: CASSPRSVNNSPLHF
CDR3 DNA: TGTGCCAGCAGCCCCAGGTCAGTTAATAATTCACCCCTCCACTTT

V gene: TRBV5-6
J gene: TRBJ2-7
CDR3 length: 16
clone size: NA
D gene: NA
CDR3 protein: CASSLRGLAVAYEQYF
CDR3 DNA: TGTGCCAGCAGCTTGCGGGGACTGGCGGTCGCCTACGAGCAGTACTTC

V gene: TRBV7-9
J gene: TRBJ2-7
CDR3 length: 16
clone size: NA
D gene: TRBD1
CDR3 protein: CASSLMGGTGGYEQYF
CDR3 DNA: TGTGCCAGCAGCTTAATGGGCGGGACAGGGGGCTACGAGCAGTACTTC

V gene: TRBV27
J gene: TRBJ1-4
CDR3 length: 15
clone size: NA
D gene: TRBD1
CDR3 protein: CASSLYTGGNEKLFF
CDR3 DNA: TGTGCCAGCAGTTTATATACAGGGGGTAATGAAAAACTGTTTTTT

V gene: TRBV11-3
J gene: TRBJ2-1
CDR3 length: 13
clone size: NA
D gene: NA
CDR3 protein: CASSPQLGHEQFF
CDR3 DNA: TGTGCCAGCAGCCCCCAACTAGGTCATGAGCAGTTCTTC

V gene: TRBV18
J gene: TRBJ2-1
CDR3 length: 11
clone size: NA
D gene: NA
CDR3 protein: CASSPNNEQFF
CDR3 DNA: TGTGCCAGCTCCCCCAACAATGAGCAGTTCTTC

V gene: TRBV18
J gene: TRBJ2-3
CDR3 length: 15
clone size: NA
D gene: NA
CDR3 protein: CASSPPARSADTQYF
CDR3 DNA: TGTGCCAGCTCACCACCCGCTCGATCGGCAGATACGCAGTATTTT

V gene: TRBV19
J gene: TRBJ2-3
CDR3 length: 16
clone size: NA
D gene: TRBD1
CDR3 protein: CASSIVAGGSTDTQYF
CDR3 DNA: TGTGCCAGTAGTATAGTGGCAGGGGGCAGCACAGATACGCAGTATTTT

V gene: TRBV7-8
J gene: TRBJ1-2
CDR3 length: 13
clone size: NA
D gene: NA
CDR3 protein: CASSPGQNYGYTF
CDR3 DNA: TGTGCCAGCAGCCCCGGACAGAACTATGGCTACACCTTC

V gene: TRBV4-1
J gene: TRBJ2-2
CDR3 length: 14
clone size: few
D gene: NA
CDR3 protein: CASSQGRSTGELFF
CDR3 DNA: TGCGCCAGCAGCCAAGGTCGTAGCACCGGGGAGCTGTTTTTT